One and the same sample provided the 2 T cell receptor beta chains below, sequenced in a study of response to subunit inactivated influenza vaccine. TCRdb fed the RT-PCR reads into MiXCR, producing one record per CDR3 protein. In the table there are under 850,000 distinct CDR3 sequences, around 20% of which are singletons. The specimen comprised PBMCs from blood, sampled less than 6 days after vaccination. These receptor sequences come from a man between 45 and 60 years old who received an inactivated influenza vaccine.

The rearrangement links TRBV5-1 to TRBJ2-7; D ambiguous. Trimming took off 0 bases at V and 6 bases at J, with 10 bases between the two ends. Germline CDR1 and CDR2: SGHRS and YFSETQ. This CDR3 is built from 13 residues. In DNA, the CDR3 is TGCGCCAGCAGCTTGGAACATTTAAGCGAGCAGTACTTC. The encoded protein is CASSLEHLSEQYF.

The rearrangement joins TRBV20-1 to TRBJ2-7, with 7 bases aligning to TRBD1. The CDR3 sequence is 14 residues long. The J segment lost 7 bases and the V segment lost 5 bases, leaving 14 bases of the junction unmatched. CDR1 and CDR2 (germline): DFQATT, SNEGSKA (reference sequence). Written as DNA, the CDR3 is TGCAGTGCTCCTAAAAGACAGGGCTCGAGAGAGCAGTACTTC. Translating gives CSAPKRQGSREQYF.